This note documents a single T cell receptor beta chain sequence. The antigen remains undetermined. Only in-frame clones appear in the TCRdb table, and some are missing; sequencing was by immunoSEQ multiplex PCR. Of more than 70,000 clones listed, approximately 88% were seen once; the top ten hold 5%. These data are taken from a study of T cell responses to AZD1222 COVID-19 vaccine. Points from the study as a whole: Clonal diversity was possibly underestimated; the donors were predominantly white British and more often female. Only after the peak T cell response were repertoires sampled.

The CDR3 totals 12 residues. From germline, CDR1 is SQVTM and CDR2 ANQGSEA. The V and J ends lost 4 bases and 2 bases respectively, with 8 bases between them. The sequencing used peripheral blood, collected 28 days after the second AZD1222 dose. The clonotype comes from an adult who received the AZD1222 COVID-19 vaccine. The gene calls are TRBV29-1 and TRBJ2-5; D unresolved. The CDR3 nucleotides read TGCAGCGTTGTTGGGCAGCAAGAGACCCAGTACTTC. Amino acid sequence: CSVVGQQETQYF.